These 27 T cell receptor beta chains came from one sample sequenced in a study of blood T cells in healthy people across ages. It was with a sample-barcoded 5' primer and a J-beta primer mix that a second PCR of about 7 to 12 cycles was run. MiXCR, applied by TCRdb to the 5' RACE reads, yields one record per CDR3 protein. The sample contains 1,300,000 or so distinct CDR3 sequences, 59% of which appear only once. The specimen was blood. The source of these receptors is a man younger than 35 in good health.

The chain is built from TRBV6-5 and TRBJ1-2, with 9 bases matching TRBD1. CDR3 length equals 14 residues. The germline CDR1 and CDR2 sequences are MNHEY and SVGAGI. With V trimmed by 6 bases and J by 6 bases, 8 bases remained unmatched. The CDR3 loop reads CASRDRQGVNGYTF. CDR3 sequence (DNA): TGTGCCAGCAGAGACCGACAGGGGGTCAATGGCTACACCTTC.

This clonotype was found a few times. V and J are TRBV7-2 and TRBJ1-4; TRBD1 matches at 7 bases. The germline V gene encodes CDR1 SGHTA and CDR2 FQGNSA. Germline trimming cut 5 bases from V and 8 bases from J; bases unmatched to any gene: 8. The CDR3 is 14 amino acids. The CDR3 is CASSVVGGREKLFF. The CDR3 region has the DNA TGTGCCAGCAGCGTTGTAGGGGGCAGGGAAAAACTGTTTTTT.

The chain has TRBV21-1 and TRBJ1-2; the table assigns TRBD1, which was not confirmed against the DNA. TRBV21-1 is an annotated pseudogene. The CDR3 sequence is 16 residues long. This CDR3 is CASSKAAVAGSLGYTF. Here the CDR3 DNA reads TGTGCCAGCAGCAAAGCGGCCGTGGCAGGGAGTCTTGGCTACACCTTC.

The V call is TRBV4-1, the J call TRBJ2-5; D is perhaps TRBD2 (6 bases). The germline V gene encodes CDR1 MGHRA and CDR2 YSYEKL. This CDR3 is built from 16 residues. V lost 1 base to trimming and J lost 4 bases, with 16 bases between them. The CDR3 nucleotides read TGCGCCAGCAGCCAAGTTGTCATGGGGCGGGGAGAGACCCAGTACTTC. It translates to CASSQVVMGRGETQYF.

The J gene is TRBJ1-1, the V gene TRBV6-1, with D possibly TRBD1 on 6 matching bases. V lost 6 bases to trimming and J lost 0 bases, with 14 bases between them. CDR3 length: 15 residues. Germline CDR1 and CDR2: MNHNS and SASEGT. The DNA for the CDR3 is TGTGCCAGCAGGGAACCTCGGGGGCTGAACACTGAAGCTTTCTTT. Residues: CASREPRGLNTEAFF.

This rearrangement joins TRBV7-2 to TRBJ1-2, with D perhaps TRBD1 (5 bases). V was pared by 3 bases and J by 7 bases, with 9 bases between. Germline V gene data show CDR1 as SGHTA and CDR2 as FQGNSA. The CDR3 spans 12 residues. CDR3 amino acids: CASSLRDLGYTF. DNA of the CDR3: TGTGCCAGCAGCTTGAGGGACCTTGGCTACACCTTC.

This clonotype was seen a handful of times. The chain recombines TRBV6-5 with TRBJ1-4; 7 bases agree with TRBD1. The J segment lost 8 bases and the V segment lost 0 bases, leaving 15 bases of the junction unmatched. Germline assignment: CDR1 MNHEY and CDR2 SVGAGI. The CDR3 length is 18 residues. Written as DNA, the CDR3 is TGTGCCAGCAGTTACTCGTTCGCGGTAACAGGGGTAGGAGAAAAACTGTTTTTT. Translated: CASSYSFAVTGVGEKLFF.

This clonotype showed up just a few times. The chain links TRBV4-3 to TRBJ2-7; a possible D gene is TRBD1 (6 bases). Germline CDR1 LGHNA, CDR2 YSLEER. V shed 0 bases and J shed 0 bases, with 9 bases lying between them. This CDR3 has 15 amino acids. The CDR3 region is CASSQDLDSSYEQYF. CDR3 sequence (DNA): TGCGCCAGCAGCCAAGATCTGGACAGCTCCTACGAGCAGTACTTC.

The genes are TRBV29-1 and TRBJ2-1; D is possibly TRBD2 (6 bases). Germline V gives CDR1 SQVTM, CDR2 ANQGSEA. The CDR3 consists of 14 residues. Trimming pared 7 bases from V and 7 bases from J, leaving 20 bases between. Here the CDR3 reads CSARDSRLRNEQFF. As DNA, the CDR3 is TGCAGCGCCCGGGACTCCCGACTACGGAATGAGCAGTTCTTC.

The sample holds one count of this clonotype. This chain connects TRBV20-1 to TRBJ2-1; the match to TRBD2 covers 7 bases. V dropped 0 bases and J dropped 2; count of bases not matched to a gene: 10. This CDR3 region has 17 residues. Germline V gene data show CDR1 as DFQATT and CDR2 as SNEGSKA (reference sequence). In DNA form, the CDR3 reads TGCAGTGCTAGAGAGACGGAGGCGGGAGAGCCCTACAATGAGCAGTTCTTC. Translating it yields CSARETEAGEPYNEQFF.

The chain is built from TRBV7-2 and TRBJ2-5; no clear D. The DNA end is a closer match to TRBJ2-7, so the J assignment may be wrong. The germline gives CDR1 SGHTA, CDR2 FQGNSA. The CDR3 contains 15 residues. The CDR3 coding sequence is TGTGCCAGCAGCCCTCTTGGCTTCGACTCCTACGAGCAGTACTTC. This encodes CASSPLGFDSYEQYF.

This chain joins TRBV15 and TRBJ2-1; D not certain. This CDR3 is built from 14 residues. Per germline, CDR1 LNHNV and CDR2 YYDKDF (reference sequence). The V gene lost 0 bases and the J gene lost 10 bases, with 13 bases spanning the gap. The CDR3 DNA reads TGTGCCACCAGCAGAGATAGGCTAGTACAGGAGCAGTTCTTC. As protein: CATSRDRLVQEQFF.

In DNA, the CDR3 is TGTGCCAGCAGTGACCTAGGACTCTACGAGCAGTACTTC. Amino acid sequence: CASSDLGLYEQYF. V usage is TRBV2 and J usage is TRBJ2-7, with D maybe TRBD2 (5 bases). This CDR3 spans 13 amino acids. The germline V and J ends were trimmed by 3 bases and 3 bases, with 9 bases remaining between them. The germline CDR1 and CDR2 sequences are SNHLY and FYNNEI.

The genes are TRBV14 and TRBJ2-3, with D possibly matching TRBD1 (7 bases). The CDR3 has 20 residues. V was pared by 4 bases and J by 0 bases, with 26 bases between. In germline, CDR1 is SGHDN, CDR2 FVKESK. The DNA of the CDR3 is TGTGCCAGCAGCCTAACTCGAGGAGGGGGCCACATATCTAGCACAGATACGCAGTATTTT. Translation gives CASSLTRGGGHISSTDTQYF.

This clonotype was counted a few times. This chain connects TRBV2 to TRBJ2-2; D is tentatively TRBD1 or TRBD2 (6 bases each). Trimming shortened V by 6 bases and J by 5 bases, and 13 bases separated the two germline ends. CDR3 size: 14 residues. Germline CDR1 and CDR2: SNHLY and FYNNEI. CDR3: CASSQRGDTGELFF. The DNA of the CDR3 is TGTGCCAGCAGCCAAAGGGGGGATACCGGGGAGCTGTTTTTT.

This clonotype occurred a few times. This chain links TRBV12-3 or TRBV12-4 with TRBJ1-1; possibly TRBD1 for D (5 bases). CDR3 length equals 14 residues. Trimming cost V 2 bases and J 3 bases, with 10 bases left between them. The chain's CDR3 is CASSLSQGDTEAFF. CDR3 bases: TGTGCCAGCAGTTTAAGTCAGGGAGACACTGAAGCTTTCTTT.

This rearrangement joins TRBV6-5 to TRBJ2-5; possibly TRBD1 for D (5 bases). The CDR3 totals 14 residues. Germline values: CDR1 MNHEY, CDR2 SVGAGI. V lost 2 bases and J 1 base, leaving 8 bases between the germline ends. CDR3 sequence: CASSYSRAQETQYF. The CDR3 DNA follows: TGTGCCAGCAGTTACAGCAGGGCCCAAGAGACCCAGTACTTC.

This chain uses TRBV20-1 with TRBJ1-4; 7 bases fit TRBD1. CDR1 is DFQATT and CDR2 is SNEGSKA in the germline V gene (reference sequence). The CDR3 extends over 15 amino acids. With 5 bases clipped from V and 6 bases from J, the junction kept 12 bases outside the gene matches. DNA of the CDR3: TGCAGTGCTGGTCGATACCGGGACAGCTATGAAAAACTGTTTTTT. This codes for CSAGRYRDSYEKLFF.

This clonotype was seen a handful of times. The CDR3 DNA sequence: TGCAGTGCTACCCCGGGCTACGAGCAGTACTTC. Translating gives CSATPGYEQYF. The chain combines TRBV20-1 with TRBJ2-7; D is ambiguous. The CDR3 has 11 amino acids. Germline loops: CDR1 DFQATT, CDR2 SNEGSKA (reference sequence). V dropped 4 bases and J dropped 3 bases, with 7 bases sitting between them.

The chain combines TRBV19 with TRBJ2-3; perhaps D is TRBD1 or TRBD2 (6 bases each). The V end was cut by 5 bases, the J end by 5 bases, with 20 bases between. This CDR3 contains 16 residues. Per the germline V gene, CDR1 is LNHDA and CDR2 is SQIVND (reference sequence). The CDR3 DNA reads TGTGCCAGTAGTTCCCCATACAGGGTGGAGGGAGATACGCAGTATTTT. This encodes CASSSPYRVEGDTQYF.

The DNA of the CDR3 is TGTGCCATCAGTGAGTCGGGACGAGGAACTGAAGCTTTCTTT. Translated, it gives CAISESGRGTEAFF. The chain couples TRBV10-3 to TRBJ1-1; D is possibly TRBD1 (5 bases). V lost 0 bases to trimming and J lost 5 bases, with 10 bases between them. Germline loops: CDR1 ENHRY, CDR2 SYGVKD. CDR3 length: 14 residues.

The rearrangement links TRBV28 to TRBJ1-5; possible D gene TRBD1, 6 bases. CDR3 length equals 16 residues. Germline V gives CDR1 MDHEN, CDR2 SYDVKM. With 2 bases removed from V and 3 bases from J, the gap between germline ends came to 14 bases. CDR3: CASSLRGGADNQPQHF. The CDR3 DNA reads TGTGCCAGCAGTTTAAGAGGGGGGGCTGACAATCAGCCCCAGCATTTT.

The J gene is TRBJ2-5, the V gene TRBV28, with 9 bases lining up with TRBD1. The assigned J gene may be wrong: the sequence end matches TRBJ2-7 better. The germline V gene has CDR1 MDHEN and CDR2 SYDVKM. The CDR3 loop spans 14 amino acids. CDR3 loop: CASSLDRTGVEQYF. The CDR3 region has the DNA TGTGCCAGCAGTTTAGACAGGACAGGGGTCGAGCAGTACTTC.

This rearrangement joins TRBV6-2 or TRBV6-3 to TRBJ2-4, with unresolved D. The J call may be incorrect, as the DNA end agrees better with TRBJ2-7. This CDR3 is built from 12 residues. Germline values: CDR1 MNHEY, CDR2 SVGEGT. The CDR3, as DNA: TGTGCCAGCAGTCCCCTTAGGAGCGAGCAGTACTTC. This encodes CASSPLRSEQYF.

This sequence joins TRBV4-2 and TRBJ1-2, with D perhaps TRBD1 (5 bases). Trimming left V 3 bases short and J 4 bases short, with 12 bases between. CDR1 LGHNA and CDR2 YNFKEQ come from the germline V gene. This CDR3 has 14 residues. The CDR3 loop reads CASSQGLGGYGYTF. DNA of the CDR3: TGTGCCAGCAGCCAGGGGCTCGGGGGCTATGGCTACACCTTC.

The CDR3 DNA is TGTGCCAGCCGAACCGAGGGTTCCTACAATGAGCAGTTCTTC. Encoded protein: CASRTEGSYNEQFF. The V call is TRBV6-5, the J call TRBJ2-1; D might be TRBD2 (5 bases). The CDR3 length is 14 residues. CDR1 and CDR2 (germline): MNHEY, SVGAGI. V lost 8 bases and J lost 1, with 12 bases in between.

The rearrangement joins TRBV6-5 to TRBJ1-2; D is perhaps TRBD1 (5 bases). The CDR3 consists of 14 residues. Germline V gene sequence: CDR1 MNHEY, CDR2 SVGAGI. V lost 6 bases and J 6 bases, leaving 17 bases between the germline ends. The CDR3 bases are TGTGCCAGCAGAGAACCGGGACGGAGGCATGGCTACACCTTC. It yields the protein CASREPGRRHGYTF.